The 20 T cell receptor beta chains in this list originate from one sample, sequenced in a study of OX40 agonist ivuxolimab in advanced cancers. Measured with immunoSEQ multiplex PCR; TCRdb has only the in-frame clones, and not every one. Of more than 55,000 clones in the sample, around 85% were seen once. This sample comprised CD4+ or CD8+ T cells sorted from blood, obtained in a trial of the OX40 agonist ivuxolimab. These TCRs come from an adult with an advanced solid tumor such as melanoma, head and neck, liver or kidney cancer.

The chain couples TRBV6-1 to TRBJ1-2; TRBD1 matches at 10 bases. This CDR3 has 13 residues. Trimming cost V 6 bases and J 8 bases; bases outside gene matches: 6. From germline, CDR1 is MNHNS and CDR2 SASEGT. CDR3 sequence: CASSDRGPTGYTF. CDR3 coding DNA: TGTGCCAGCAGCGACAGGGGGCCCACGGGCTACACCTTC.

This chain connects TRBV18 to TRBJ2-3, with 9 bases lining up with TRBD2. The CDR3 contains 16 residues. Germline CDR1 and CDR2: KGHSH and LQKENI. The V and J ends lost 2 bases and 5 bases, in that order; junction bases with no gene match: 8. In nucleotides, the CDR3 is TGTGCCAGCTCACCAGTAGCGGGAGTCGGCGGAGATACGCAGTATTTT. Translated, it gives CASSPVAGVGGDTQYF.

The genes are TRBV28 and TRBJ2-1; 13 bases align to TRBD2. This CDR3 region has 14 residues. After removal of 5 bases from V and 6 bases from J, the junction contained 1 base not matched to a gene. CDR1 is MDHEN and CDR2 is SYDVKM in the germline V gene. CDR3 nucleotide sequence: TGTGCCAGCAGTAGGACTAGCGGGAGCAATGAGCAGTTCTTC. Amino acids: CASSRTSGSNEQFF.

V and J are TRBV28 and TRBJ2-5, with 9 bases fitting TRBD1. V dropped 6 bases and J dropped 5; count of bases not matched to a gene: 10. The CDR3 is 15 residues long. Germline loops: CDR1 MDHEN, CDR2 SYDVKM. CDR3 amino acids: CASSSTTGGGETQYF. The CDR3 nucleotides are TGTGCCAGCAGCAGCACCACAGGGGGCGGGGAGACCCAGTACTTC.

The V call is TRBV6-5, the J call TRBJ1-2; TRBD1 matches at 9 bases. The CDR3 runs 13 residues. With 6 bases clipped from V and 8 bases from J, the junction kept 7 bases outside the gene matches. Germline values: CDR1 MNHEY, CDR2 SVGAGI. DNA of the CDR3: TGTGCCAGCAGCAGGGGACAGGGAGGAGGCTACACCTTC. Its translation is CASSRGQGGGYTF.

The rearrangement uses TRBV6-6 and TRBJ1-1; 8 bases are shared with TRBD1. The CDR3 length is 14 residues. Per the germline V gene, CDR1 is MNHNY and CDR2 is SVGAGI (reference sequence). V was clipped by 6 bases and J by 3 bases; unmatched bases: 6. The CDR3 is CASRRQGMDTEAFF. Written as DNA, the CDR3 is TGTGCCAGCAGGCGACAGGGGATGGACACTGAAGCTTTCTTT.

The chain combines TRBV6-4 with TRBJ2-2, with a tentative D call TRBD1 (6 bases). The CDR3 has 13 residues. Germline CDR1 is MRHNA and CDR2 is SNTAGT. Trimming removed 7 bases from V and 5 bases from J, with 11 bases in between. The CDR3 DNA is TGTGCCAGCAAACAGGGATCTACCGGGGAGCTGTTTTTT. Encoded protein: CASKQGSTGELFF.

In this sample, this clone turned up a few times. The gene calls are TRBV11-3 and TRBJ2-1; 7 bases are a match to TRBD2. Trimming removed 1 base from V and 6 bases from J; junction bases left unmatched: 6. CDR1 is SGHNT and CDR2 is YENEEA in the germline V gene. There are 15 residues in the CDR3. This chain's CDR3 is CASSLGLAAGNEQFF. The CDR3, as DNA: TGTGCCAGCAGCTTAGGGCTAGCGGCCGGCAATGAGCAGTTCTTC.

The V gene is TRBV28, the J gene TRBJ1-2; a possible D gene is TRBD1 (6 bases). The germline V gene encodes CDR1 MDHEN and CDR2 SYDVKM. This CDR3 comprises 14 residues. V was shortened by 8 bases and J by 5 bases, with 18 bases between the two germline ends. The CDR3 region has the DNA TGTGCCAGCTCAGGGGAGTCGGCTCATTATGGCTACACCTTC. Amino acid sequence: CASSGESAHYGYTF.

The chain employs TRBV9 and TRBJ2-7, with D unclear. CDR1 and CDR2 (germline): SGDLS, YYNGEE. With 0 bases removed from V and 3 bases from J, the gap between germline ends came to 7 bases. This CDR3 region has 13 residues. CDR3 in amino acids: CASSVEWGYEQYF. In nucleotides, the CDR3 is TGTGCCAGCAGCGTAGAGTGGGGCTACGAGCAGTACTTC.

J is TRBJ2-7 and V is TRBV30; D remains ambiguous. In germline, CDR1 is GTSNPN, CDR2 SVGIG (reference sequence). CDR3 length equals 11 residues. Trimming cost V 0 bases and J 5 bases, with 5 bases left between them. For the CDR3, the DNA is TGTGCCTGGAGTGTACTTGACGAGCAGTACTTC. Translating it yields CAWSVLDEQYF.

The chain recombines TRBV2 with TRBJ1-5; TRBD1 is a possible D gene (5 bases). The ends were cut back, 1 base at V and 0 bases at J, with 7 bases in the middle. Germline V gene lookup returns CDR1 SNHLY and CDR2 FYNNEI. The CDR3 is made up of 15 amino acids. CDR3 bases: TGTGCCAGCAGTGAAGACAGGAATAGCAATCAGCCCCAGCATTTT. The encoded protein is CASSEDRNSNQPQHF.

The V call is TRBV30, the J call TRBJ1-4; tentative D call: TRBD1 (6 bases). The V end was cut by 1 base, the J end by 8 bases, with 14 bases between. Per germline, CDR1 GTSNPN and CDR2 SVGIG (reference sequence). This CDR3 contains 14 residues. DNA for the CDR3: TGTGCCTGGAGTGCCGGACAGTTGGGAGAAAAACTGTTTTTT. This codes for CAWSAGQLGEKLFF.

The chain recombines TRBV27 with TRBJ1-2; a weak D match, TRBD1 (5 bases). The length of the CDR3 is 13 residues. V dropped 3 bases and J dropped 7 bases, with 12 bases sitting between them. Germline CDR1 and CDR2: MNHEY and SMNVEV (reference sequence). CDR3 nucleotides: TGTGCCAGCAGTTTTGACGGGGCGGGTGGCTACACCTTC. This translates into CASSFDGAGGYTF.

The chain joins TRBV6-6 to TRBJ2-2, with 11 bases identical to TRBD2. Losses at the gene ends were 6 bases for V and 5 bases for J; bases not matched to a gene: 5. There are 15 residues in the CDR3. Germline CDR1 MNHNY, CDR2 SVGAGI (reference sequence). The DNA of the CDR3 is TGTGCCAGCAGGCGACTAGCGGGATTTACCGGGGAGCTGTTTTTT. Protein sequence: CASRRLAGFTGELFF.

The chain combines TRBV5-6 with TRBJ2-1; 12 nucleotides line up with TRBD2. Losses at the gene ends were 5 bases for V and 5 bases for J; bases not matched to a gene: 5. The CDR3 has 15 amino acids. Germline CDR1 SGHDT, CDR2 YYEEEE. CDR3: CASSLLAGGHNEQFF. The CDR3 DNA reads as TGTGCCAGCAGTCTACTAGCGGGAGGTCACAATGAGCAGTTCTTC.

The chain joins TRBV7-8 to TRBJ1-2, with D unclear. Germline V lookup: CDR1 SGHVS, CDR2 FQNEAQ. Trimming took off 2 bases at V and 4 bases at J, with 20 bases between the two ends. The length of the CDR3 is 17 residues. CDR3 sequence (DNA): TGTGCCAGCAGCTTAACTTACAGAGCATCTAACTTCTATGGCTACACCTTC. It yields the protein CASSLTYRASNFYGYTF.

The J gene is TRBJ1-2, the V gene TRBV11-3; TRBD1 might be the D (5 bases). V lost 5 bases, J lost 4 bases, and 14 bases lay in between. The CDR3 has 14 amino acids. In germline, CDR1 is SGHNT, CDR2 YENEEA. Here the CDR3 reads CASSPDGGFYGYTF. The CDR3 region has the DNA TGTGCCAGCAGCCCGGATGGGGGGTTCTATGGCTACACCTTC.

This sequence joins TRBV5-4 and TRBJ2-7; D gene unclear. This CDR3 spans 14 amino acids. Trimming stripped 0 bases from V and 0 bases from J, with 7 bases between. Germline lookup yields CDR1 SGHNT and CDR2 YYREEE (reference sequence). The CDR3 protein is CASSLEAASYEQYF. CDR3 coding DNA: TGTGCCAGCAGCTTGGAGGCTGCCTCCTACGAGCAGTACTTC.

This chain links TRBV11-3 with TRBJ2-1; TRBD2 matches at 12 bases. From germline, CDR1 is SGHNT and CDR2 YENEEA. The CDR3 extends over 16 amino acids. After removal of 4 bases from V and 7 bases from J, the junction contained 8 bases not matched to a gene. The CDR3 nucleotides read TGTGCCAGCAGCTATAGCCGGACTAGCGGGAATAATGAGCAGTTCTTC. It yields the protein CASSYSRTSGNNEQFF.